These 23 T cell receptor beta chains originate from one sample sequenced in a study of T cell responses to AZD1222 COVID-19 vaccine. Profiling relied on immunoSEQ multiplex PCR, and the TCRdb table lists in-frame clones only, not all of them. Of over 95,000 clones listed, roughly 90% were seen once; the top ten hold 2.5% to 3%. The material was peripheral blood, obtained on day 0 of AZD1222 vaccination. Receptors were obtained from an adult in good health.

CDR3 protein: CASSGRDPRGSPLHF. CDR3 nucleotides: TGTGCCAGCAGCGGCCGGGATCCAAGGGGTTCACCCCTCCACTTT. This chain uses TRBV13 with TRBJ1-6; tentative D call: TRBD1 (5 bases). Trimming removed 5 bases from V and 9 bases from J, with 17 bases in between. The CDR3 has 15 residues. Germline lookup yields CDR1 PRHDT and CDR2 FYEKMQ (reference sequence). The full variable domain, its missing parts supplied by reference TRBV13 and TRBJ1-6, is AAGVIQSPRHLIKEKRETATLKCYPIPRHDTVYWYQQGPGQDPQFLISFYEKMQSDKGSIPDRFSAQQFSDYHSELNMSSLELGDSALYFCASSGRDPRGSPLHFGNGTRLTVT.

The chain couples TRBV10-3 to TRBJ1-1, with a tentative D call TRBD1 (6 bases). This CDR3 spans 14 amino acids. Germline assignment: CDR1 ENHRY and CDR2 SYGVKD. V lost 9 bases and J 5 bases, leaving 19 bases between the germline ends. The CDR3 DNA sequence: TGTGCCATAACTAACGGGGGCCGTGGGACTGAAGCTTTCTTT. It specifies CAITNGGRGTEAFF.

CDR3 in DNA: TGTGCCAGCAGCCAAGAGGCCGGGAGGTGGGCAGATACGCAGTATTTT. Amino acid sequence: CASSQEAGRWADTQYF. This chain links TRBV4-2 with TRBJ2-3; 7 positions agree with TRBD2. CDR3 length: 16 residues. The ends lost 0 bases at V and 4 bases at J; junction bases unmatched: 7. The germline V gene has CDR1 LGHNA and CDR2 YNFKEQ.

The chain joins TRBV6-2 or TRBV6-3 to TRBJ2-2, with 15 bases fitting TRBD2. Trimming cost V 4 bases and J 5 bases; bases outside gene matches: 11. Germline V gene data show CDR1 as MNHEY and CDR2 as SVGEGT. This CDR3 is 19 amino acids long. In nucleotides, the CDR3 is TGTGCCAGCAGTTTGGTCGGACTAGCGGGAGGGCCGGTGACCGGGGAGCTGTTTTTT. Translation: CASSLVGLAGGPVTGELFF.

The V gene is TRBV6-5, the J gene TRBJ2-1; TRBD2 is a possible D gene (6 bases). The CDR3 spans 15 residues. Trimming took off 0 bases at V and 7 bases at J, with 13 bases between the two ends. Germline-derived CDR1 and CDR2 are MNHEY and SVGAGI. CDR3 coding DNA: TGTGCCAGCAGTTACTCGACTAATGGGGGGAATGAGCAGTTCTTC. It specifies CASSYSTNGGNEQFF.

The chain is built from TRBV2 and TRBJ2-7; 8 bases align to TRBD1. V shed 1 base, J shed 0 bases, and the junction held 2 bases outside the gene matches. Germline lookup yields CDR1 SNHLY and CDR2 FYNNEI. CDR3 length: 15 amino acids. The CDR3: CASSEGDRSSYEQYF. Here the CDR3 DNA reads TGTGCCAGCAGTGAAGGGGACAGGAGCTCCTACGAGCAGTACTTC.

The chain employs TRBV7-2 and TRBJ2-7, with 14 bases that match TRBD2. This CDR3 spans 16 amino acids. CDR1 is SGHTA and CDR2 is FQGNSA in the germline V gene. J gave up 6 bases and V 4 bases, and 8 bases lay outside the gene matches. CDR3 DNA: TGTGCCAGCAGCTACTCGACGGGACTAGCGGGAGTCGAGCAGTACTTC. Translated: CASSYSTGLAGVEQYF.

This rearrangement joins TRBV12-3 or TRBV12-4 to TRBJ1-1; D is possibly TRBD1 (6 bases). V was shortened by 6 bases and J by 3 bases, with 11 bases between the two germline ends. The CDR3 spans 13 residues. In DNA, the CDR3 is TGTGCCAGCAGCAGAACAGGGTACACTGAAGCTTTCTTT. Its protein is CASSRTGYTEAFF.

V usage is TRBV3-1 (or the pseudogene TRBV3-2) and J usage is TRBJ2-1; D not certain. Germline CDR1 LGHDT, CDR2 YNNKEL (reference sequence). There are 11 residues in the CDR3. The germline V and J ends were trimmed by 5 bases and 9 bases, with 8 bases remaining between them. The chain's CDR3 is CASSRGPEQFF. The CDR3 coding sequence is TGTGCCAGCAGCAGAGGTCCTGAGCAGTTCTTC.

The rearrangement joins TRBV5-1 to TRBJ1-4; D gene uncertain. Germline V gene data show CDR1 as SGHRS and CDR2 as YFSETQ. V shed 0 bases and J shed 0 bases, with 15 bases lying between them. This CDR3 spans 18 amino acids. The CDR3 DNA reads TGCGCCAGCAGCTTGGATTGGCAGCTAAAAACAACTAATGAAAAACTGTTTTTT. This encodes CASSLDWQLKTTNEKLFF.

This rearrangement joins TRBV6-5 to TRBJ2-3; the D is unclear. V lost 7 bases, J lost 2 bases, and 16 bases lay in between. Germline CDR1 MNHEY, CDR2 SVGAGI. The CDR3 is 15 residues long. CDR3 in amino acids: CASKVVWTTTDTQYF. CDR3 in DNA: TGTGCCAGCAAGGTTGTTTGGACCACCACAGATACGCAGTATTTT.

About this clone: Other DNA sequences in the sample encode the same CDR3. The chain employs TRBV27 and TRBJ2-2; D gene ambiguous. The germline CDR1 and CDR2 sequences are MNHEY and SMNVEV (reference sequence). CDR3 length: 12 amino acids. V was shortened by 3 bases and J by 5 bases, with 4 bases between the two germline ends. CDR3 region: CASSFSTGELFF. The DNA of the CDR3 is TGTGCCAGCAGTTTTAGTACCGGGGAGCTGTTTTTT.

The chain joins TRBV11-2 to TRBJ1-1; D not resolved. This CDR3 is 13 amino acids long. Per germline, CDR1 SGHAT and CDR2 FQNNGV. V lost 2 bases and J lost 4, with 8 bases in between. The CDR3 DNA reads TGTGCCAGCAGCTTACAAGGGTTCACTGAAGCTTTCTTT. Encoded protein: CASSLQGFTEAFF.

In this sample, this clone turned up once. J is TRBJ1-1 and V is TRBV7-2; 10 nucleotides match TRBD1. V was pared by 5 bases and J by 1 base, with 7 bases of the junction left unmatched. CDR1 and CDR2 (germline): SGHTA, FQGNSA. CDR3 length: 16 amino acids. The CDR3: CASSPRDRGENTEAFF. For the CDR3, the DNA is TGTGCCAGCAGCCCCCGGGACAGGGGAGAGAACACTGAAGCTTTCTTT.

The rearrangement joins TRBV12-3 or TRBV12-4 to TRBJ2-1; D ambiguous. CDR3 size: 12 residues. V lost 2 bases and J lost 9, with 8 bases in between. CDR3 in DNA: TGTGCCAGCAGTTTATCCGGTCGTGAGCAGTTCTTC. This codes for CASSLSGREQFF.

V is TRBV4-1 and J is TRBJ2-2; D is unclear. Trimming took 0 bases from V and 4 from J, leaving 15 bases between them. Germline lookup yields CDR1 MGHRA and CDR2 YSYEKL. The CDR3 is 17 amino acids. The DNA of the CDR3 is TGCGCCAGCAGCCAAGAGATCTTGGGGTGGGGCACCGGGGAGCTGTTTTTT. Protein product: CASSQEILGWGTGELFF.

This chain uses TRBV5-4 with TRBJ1-5, with a tentative D call TRBD1 (5 bases). The CDR3 consists of 14 residues. V shed 2 bases and J shed 4 bases, with 10 bases lying between them. Germline CDR1 SGHNT, CDR2 YYREEE (reference sequence). Here the CDR3 reads CASSLAGLNQPQHF. The CDR3 bases are TGTGCCAGCAGCTTAGCGGGACTTAATCAGCCCCAGCATTTT.

The chain uses TRBV28 and TRBJ1-2; D is undetermined. This CDR3 has 12 residues. From germline, CDR1 is MDHEN and CDR2 SYDVKM. V shed 6 bases and J shed 3 bases, with 8 bases lying between them. CDR3 amino acids: CASSDADYGYTF. The CDR3 nucleotides read TGTGCCAGCAGCGACGCAGACTATGGCTACACCTTC.

The chain uses TRBV27 and TRBJ1-2; maybe TRBD1 (5 bases). CDR1 is MNHEY, CDR2 SMNVEV, per germline (reference sequence). V shed 8 bases and J shed 4 bases, with 11 bases lying between them. The CDR3 sequence is 12 residues long. CDR3 nucleotides: TGTGCCAGCGGCGACAGAGGCTATGGCTACACCTTC. Translating gives CASGDRGYGYTF.

This clone was detected only once. Additional DNA sequences in this sample encode the identical CDR3. The chain recombines TRBV5-1 with TRBJ1-1; 7 nucleotides match TRBD1. The V gene end was trimmed by 4 bases and the J gene end by 2 bases; junction bases not matched to a gene: 2. The CDR3 length is 13 residues. Germline-derived CDR1 and CDR2 are SGHRS and YFSETQ. The CDR3 reads CASSRDSNTEAFF. The CDR3 coding sequence is TGCGCCAGCAGCCGGGACAGCAACACTGAAGCTTTCTTT.

The rearrangement uses TRBV4-1 and TRBJ2-4, with TRBD2 matching over 13 bases. This CDR3 is 18 amino acids long. The ends lost 1 base at V and 1 base at J; junction bases unmatched: 4. Per the germline V gene, CDR1 is MGHRA and CDR2 is YSYEKL. The CDR3 region has the DNA TGCGCCAGCAGCCAAGGACTAGCGGGAGGAATGGCCAAAAACATTCAGTACTTC. Translated: CASSQGLAGGMAKNIQYF.

This clone showed up just a few times. The chain couples TRBV3-1 (or the pseudogene TRBV3-2) to TRBJ2-7; no clear D. Germline lookup yields CDR1 LGHDT and CDR2 YNNKEL (reference sequence). V was shortened by 2 bases and J by 4 bases, with 12 bases between the two germline ends. There are 14 residues in the CDR3. The CDR3 loop is CASSQSYGLYEQYF. The CDR3 nucleotides read TGTGCCAGCAGCCAATCCTATGGCTTATACGAGCAGTACTTC.

In DNA, the CDR3 is TGTGCCAGCAGTCTGACTAGCGGGGGGTTTCGTGAGCAGTTCTTC. Its translation is CASSLTSGGFREQFF. V usage is TRBV27 and J usage is TRBJ2-1; TRBD2 aligns across 13 bases. The length of the CDR3 is 15 residues. Germline V CDR1 and CDR2: MNHEY, SMNVEV (reference sequence). J gave up 9 bases and V 5 bases, and 7 bases lay outside the gene matches.